This section outlines one T cell receptor (beta chain) sequence together with its context. Its antigen has not been determined. The sample holds no much larger clone one base away, and base qualities are not on file. These data originate in a study of T-cell reconstitution after alpha-beta-depleted transplantation in children (TCRdb year 2016). About the study as a whole: Using TCR repertoire profiling, the study followed T-cell immune reconstitution in a quantitative way in children after TCRalphabeta/CD19-depleted allogeneic hematopoietic cell transplantation.

The method was PCR. The instrument was an Illumina HiSeq 2500. To normalize quantification of the TCRbeta repertoire, the TCR libraries were built with molecular barcoding that relied on unique molecular identifiers. TCRdb trimmed public reads at Q25 via fastp, called clones via MiXCR and kept in-frame beta chains. Entries that share a CDR3 protein sequence are merged under the most common genes and DNA. This sample gives roughly 500,000 distinct CDR3 sequences in total; roughly 18% of them show up just once. More than 2.5% of the sample is in the top ten clones. V and J are truncated by 1 base and 1 base respectively, leaving an intervening sequence of 4 bases. CDR3 length: 14 amino acids, cysteine to phenylalanine. CDR3 DNA only is kept here, 42 bases in frame from base 1. The germline V gene yields MDHEN for CDR1 and SYDVKM for CDR2.

The sample in question was PBMCs from the stem cell graft donor, obtained from the stem cell graft. This receptor was obtained from a human donor who donated a stem cell graft to a child with acute lymphoblastic leukemia. The rearranged segments are TRBV28 and TRBJ2-2; the D segment cannot be called with confidence. The CDR3 region: CASSLLGNTGELFF. The nucleotide sequence is given as TGTGCCAGCAGTTTATTAGGGAACACCGGGGAGCTGTTTTTT.